These 4 T cell receptor beta chains originate from one sample sequenced in a study of Ad26.COV2.S vaccination and SARS-CoV-2 variants. Profiling relied on immunoSEQ multiplex PCR, and the TCRdb table lists in-frame clones only, not all of them. The sample has some 480,000 clones; around nine tenths are singletons. Treatment meaning: around 19 received Ad26.COV2.S at low or high dose, single or two shots; about five received placebo; per-sample allocation not given. Sample collection was performed on day 63 after the first vaccine or placebo injection. The specimen comprised peripheral blood, sampled in a trial of Ad26.COV2.S vaccine versus placebo. The receptors come from a person aged 18-65 years who received the Ad26.COV2.S COVID-19 vaccine or a placebo.

The table lists this clone with a count of one. The chain's CDR3 is CASSLDRTSYNEQFF. CDR3 nucleotide sequence: TGTGCCAGCAGCTTAGACCGGACTAGTTACAATGAGCAGTTCTTC. The chain combines TRBV7-2 with TRBJ2-1; 7 nucleotides agree with TRBD2. Germline CDR1 SGHTA, CDR2 FQGNSA. With 1 base clipped from V and 4 bases from J, the junction kept 4 bases outside the gene matches. CDR3 length equals 15 residues. The whole variable domain, filled in from reference TRBV7-2 and TRBJ2-1, reads GAGVSQSPSNKVTEKGKDVELRCDPISGHTALYWYRQSLGQGLEFLIYFQGNSAPDKSGLPSDRFSAERTGGSVSTLTIQRTQQEDSAVYLCASSLDRTSYNEQFFGPGTRLTVL.

J is TRBJ1-5 and V is TRBV5-1; unclear D gene. The CDR3 runs 15 residues. Germline assignment: CDR1 SGHRS and CDR2 YFSETQ. The V and J ends lost 4 bases and 3 bases respectively, with 14 bases between them. The CDR3 nucleotides are TGCGCCAGCAGCGAACTGGGAACGTACAATCAGCCCCAGCATTTT. This gives the protein CASSELGTYNQPQHF.

This clone came up a few times. Other nucleotide sequences from this sample produce the same CDR3. This chain links TRBV9 with TRBJ2-7, with unresolved D. In germline, CDR1 is SGDLS, CDR2 YYNGEE. V was cut by 0 bases and J by 1 base, with 8 bases left in between. CDR3 size: 14 residues. The CDR3 bases are TGTGCCAGCAGCGTAGGCTCGTCTTCCTACGAGCAGTACTTC. Translation: CASSVGSSSYEQYF. The variable domain in full, completed from reference TRBV9 and TRBJ2-7, reads DSGVTQTPKHLITATGQRVTLRCSPRSGDLSVYWYQQSLDQGLQFLIQYYNGEERAKGNILERFSAQQFPDLHSELNLSSLELGDSALYFCASSVGSSSYEQYFGPGTRLTVT.

The rearrangement joins TRBV19 to TRBJ2-1; 7 bases align to TRBD2. Germline values: CDR1 LNHDA, CDR2 SQIVND (reference sequence). This CDR3 has 15 residues. After removal of 8 bases from V and 9 bases from J, the junction contained 16 bases not matched to a gene. DNA of the CDR3: TGTGCCAGTCAAGGGGCGGGAGCCCCTCAAGGTGAGCAGTTCTTC. Its protein product is CASQGAGAPQGEQFF.